The clone carrying this T cell receptor beta chain was detected a few times. The antigen is unknown. Expressed TCRB transcripts were sequenced after all isolated RNA was converted to cDNA. The study sequenced naive, central memory and regulatory T cell samples to an average of about 3.6 million reads. Generated by immunoSEQ multiplex PCR, the TCRdb table keeps only in-frame clones and is missing some. Here the sample spans more than 250,000 clones, around an eighth being singletons. This sample was included in a study of beta chain features in type 1 diabetes. Whole-study findings and limits: Type 1 diabetes patients had fewer VDJ junction insertions and more deletions. A moderate, significant TCRB CDR3 shortening appeared in type 1 diabetes across four CD4+ subsets.

V trimming: 1 base; J trimming: 4 bases; junction bases outside the gene matches: 6. This CDR3 contains 16 residues. Germline V gives CDR1 MNHNS, CDR2 SASEGT. The sequencing sample was made of naive CD4+ T cells from blood. The receptor was derived from a man aged 25 to 45 with type 1 diabetes. The chain recombines TRBV6-1 with TRBJ1-3; 8 nucleotides agree with TRBD1. The CDR3 coding sequence is TGTGCCAGCAGTGAAGATGGGCAGGGGGCCGGAAACACCATATATTTT. This encodes CASSEDGQGAGNTIYF.